These T cell receptor beta chains were read from a single sample in a study of beta chain features in type 1 diabetes. The method was immunoSEQ multiplex PCR; TCRdb's version includes in-frame clones alone and lacks a portion of them. The repertoire has 350,000 to 400,000 clones, 10% to 15% of them found once; the top ten carry roughly 0.0097%. The sample was naive CD4+ T cells from blood. The source of these receptors is a woman aged 18-35 years with type 1 diabetes. The CDR3 runs from the conserved cysteine through the conserved F or W. The D gene is left open where the match is weak. A row's size may be missing; if present it is once, few, many or a size class.

J gene: TRBJ2-7; V gene: TRBV19; D gene: TRBD2; clone size: -; CDR3 protein: CASSPSAGGGYEQYF; CDR3 DNA: TGTGCCAGTAGTCCCTCGGCGGGAGGTGGCTACGAGCAGTACTTC
J gene: TRBJ1-3; V gene: TRBV29-1; D gene: -; clone size: -; CDR3 protein: CSVVPRGGTGNTIYF; CDR3 DNA: TGCAGCGTTGTTCCCCGCGGGGGCACTGGAAACACCATATATTTT
J gene: TRBJ1-1; V gene: TRBV9; D gene: TRBD1; clone size: -; CDR3 protein: CASSVEGRGPREAFF; CDR3 DNA: TGTGCCAGCAGCGTAGAAGGAAGGGGGCCGCGCGAAGCTTTCTTT
J gene: TRBJ2-6; V gene: TRBV19; D gene: -; clone size: few; CDR3 protein: CASSTQSSGANVLTF; CDR3 DNA: TGTGCCAGTAGTACACAGAGCTCTGGGGCCAACGTCCTGACTTTC
J gene: TRBJ2-3; V gene: TRBV7-8; D gene: TRBD2; clone size: few; CDR3 protein: CASSFRRAGELPDTQYF; CDR3 DNA: TGTGCCAGCAGCTTCCGCAGAGCGGGAGAACTTCCTGATACGCAGTATTTT
J gene: TRBJ2-7; V gene: TRBV4-3; D gene: TRBD1; clone size: -; CDR3 protein: CASSQGGTGSEEQYF; CDR3 DNA: TGCGCCAGCAGCCAAGGGGGGACAGGGTCAGAAGAGCAGTACTTC
J gene: TRBJ2-5; V gene: TRBV5-1; D gene: -; clone size: few; CDR3 protein: CASSFTGYQETQYF; CDR3 DNA: TGCGCCAGCAGCTTTACAGGGTATCAAGAGACCCAGTACTTC
J gene: TRBJ1-5; V gene: TRBV9; D gene: TRBD1; clone size: -; CDR3 protein: CASSVQGGQPQHF; CDR3 DNA: TGTGCCAGCAGCGTCCAGGGGGGTCAGCCCCAGCATTTT
J gene: TRBJ2-5; V gene: TRBV19; D gene: TRBD2; clone size: -; CDR3 protein: CASTGGGLETQYF; CDR3 DNA: TGTGCCAGTACTGGGGGAGGGTTGGAGACCCAGTACTTC
J gene: TRBJ2-5; V gene: TRBV30; D gene: -; clone size: few; CDR3 protein: CAWSRGVETQYF; CDR3 DNA: TGTGCCTGGAGCAGGGGGGTAGAGACCCAGTACTTC
J gene: TRBJ1-2; V gene: TRBV12-5; D gene: TRBD1; clone size: -; CDR3 protein: CASAADRAYGYTF; CDR3 DNA: TGTGCTAGTGCCGCGGACAGGGCGTATGGCTACACCTTC
J gene: TRBJ2-1; V gene: TRBV5-1; D gene: TRBD1; clone size: few; CDR3 protein: CASSLDRGVGNEQFF; CDR3 DNA: TGCGCCAGCAGCTTGGACAGGGGAGTTGGCAATGAGCAGTTCTTC
J gene: TRBJ2-7; V gene: TRBV4-3; D gene: TRBD1; clone size: -; CDR3 protein: CASSSDRGNPYEQYF; CDR3 DNA: TGCGCCAGCAGCTCCGACAGGGGGAACCCCTACGAGCAGTACTTC
J gene: TRBJ2-6; V gene: TRBV30; D gene: TRBD1; clone size: -; CDR3 protein: CAWSVLRDREFSGANVLTF; CDR3 DNA: TGTGCCTGGAGTGTACTGCGGGACAGGGAATTCTCTGGGGCCAACGTCCTGACTTTC
J gene: TRBJ1-4; V gene: TRBV28; D gene: -; clone size: -; CDR3 protein: CASMGGPSNEKLFF; CDR3 DNA: TGTGCCAGCATGGGAGGACCGAGTAATGAAAAACTGTTTTTT
J gene: TRBJ2-7; V gene: TRBV13; D gene: TRBD1; clone size: -; CDR3 protein: CASTKNRGVYEQYF; CDR3 DNA: TGTGCCAGCACCAAAAACAGGGGGGTCTACGAGCAGTACTTC
J gene: TRBJ2-7; V gene: TRBV4-3; D gene: TRBD2; clone size: -; CDR3 protein: CASSQAPGGSYEQYF; CDR3 DNA: TGCGCCAGCAGCCAAGCTCCGGGGGGGAGCTACGAGCAGTACTTC
J gene: TRBJ2-2; V gene: TRBV5-1; D gene: -; clone size: -; CDR3 protein: CASSYRDIRNTGELFF; CDR3 DNA: TGCGCCAGCAGCTACCGGGACATCAGGAACACCGGGGAGCTGTTTTTT
J gene: TRBJ2-7; V gene: TRBV7-2; D gene: TRBD1; clone size: -; CDR3 protein: CASSLDNRGYEQYF; CDR3 DNA: TGTGCCAGCAGCTTAGATAACAGGGGCTACGAGCAGTACTTC
J gene: TRBJ1-5; V gene: TRBV7-2; D gene: -; clone size: -; CDR3 protein: CASSLAFPQPQHF; CDR3 DNA: TGTGCCAGCAGCTTAGCCTTTCCTCAGCCCCAGCATTTT
J gene: TRBJ2-7; V gene: TRBV28; D gene: -; clone size: -; CDR3 protein: CASSSHQSDEQYF; CDR3 DNA: TGTGCCAGCAGTTCCCATCAGTCCGACGAGCAGTACTTC
J gene: TRBJ2-3; V gene: TRBV7-2; D gene: -; clone size: -; CDR3 protein: CASAPPGTRTDTQYF; CDR3 DNA: TGTGCCAGCGCCCCCCCCGGGACACGCACAGATACGCAGTATTTT
J gene: TRBJ2-7; V gene: TRBV7-9; D gene: -; clone size: few; CDR3 protein: CASSPGNEQYF; CDR3 DNA: TGTGCCAGCAGCCCAGGGAACGAGCAGTACTTC
J gene: TRBJ1-2; V gene: TRBV5-1; D gene: -; clone size: -; CDR3 protein: CASSLDNRYTF; CDR3 DNA: TGCGCCAGCAGCCTGGACAACCGCTACACCTTC
J gene: TRBJ2-3; V gene: TRBV10-3; D gene: TRBD2; clone size: few; CDR3 protein: CAIGGGVTDTQYF; CDR3 DNA: TGTGCCATCGGGGGAGGGGTCACAGATACGCAGTATTTT
J gene: TRBJ2-4; V gene: TRBV30; D gene: TRBD1; clone size: few; CDR3 protein: CAWSPPSRTGINIQYF; CDR3 DNA: TGTGCCTGGAGTCCACCTTCGCGGACAGGGATCAACATTCAGTACTTC
J gene: TRBJ2-5; V gene: TRBV29-1; D gene: -; clone size: -; CDR3 protein: CSGSRGETQYF; CDR3 DNA: TGCAGCGGCTCAAGGGGGGAGACCCAGTACTTC
J gene: TRBJ1-1; V gene: TRBV2; D gene: -; clone size: -; CDR3 protein: CASSEVRDTEAFF; CDR3 DNA: TGTGCCAGCAGTGAAGTGAGAGACACTGAAGCTTTCTTT
J gene: TRBJ2-1; V gene: TRBV18; D gene: TRBD1; clone size: few; CDR3 protein: CASGTDYNEQFF; CDR3 DNA: TGTGCCAGTGGGACAGATTACAATGAGCAGTTCTTC
J gene: TRBJ2-7; V gene: TRBV4-1; D gene: TRBD2; clone size: few; CDR3 protein: CASSHSEDMSLAGVSAHEQYF; CDR3 DNA: TGCGCCAGCAGCCACAGTGAGGACATGTCGCTAGCGGGAGTGTCGGCCCACGAGCAGTACTTC
J gene: TRBJ1-5; V gene: TRBV25-1; D gene: -; clone size: -; CDR3 protein: CASSEGGQPQHF; CDR3 DNA: TGTGCCAGCAGTGAAGGAGGTCAGCCCCAGCATTTT
J gene: TRBJ2-7; V gene: TRBV2; D gene: -; clone size: -; CDR3 protein: CASSVAGMGEQYF; CDR3 DNA: TGTGCCAGCAGTGTGGCGGGTATGGGCGAGCAGTACTTC
J gene: TRBJ1-1; V gene: TRBV7-2; D gene: -; clone size: -; CDR3 protein: CASSRGNRNTEAFF; CDR3 DNA: TGTGCCAGCAGCCGAGGGAACCGGAACACTGAAGCTTTCTTT
J gene: TRBJ2-1; V gene: TRBV5-6; D gene: TRBD2; clone size: -; CDR3 protein: CASRPPGLEGNEQFF; CDR3 DNA: TGTGCCAGCAGACCGCCGGGACTAGAAGGTAATGAGCAGTTCTTC
J gene: TRBJ2-7; V gene: TRBV7-2; D gene: TRBD1; clone size: -; CDR3 protein: CATGGQGAYEQYF; CDR3 DNA: TGTGCCACCGGGGGACAGGGGGCTTACGAGCAGTACTTC
J gene: TRBJ2-5; V gene: TRBV19; D gene: -; clone size: -; CDR3 protein: CASGEGETQYF; CDR3 DNA: TGTGCCAGCGGGGAAGGAGAGACCCAGTACTTC
J gene: TRBJ2-3; V gene: TRBV28; D gene: TRBD2; clone size: few; CDR3 protein: CASRVTSGSGPSADTQYF; CDR3 DNA: TGTGCCAGCAGGGTAACTAGCGGGAGTGGGCCCTCAGCAGATACGCAGTATTTT
J gene: TRBJ2-3; V gene: TRBV5-1; D gene: TRBD1; clone size: -; CDR3 protein: CASSSQGQRDTQYF; CDR3 DNA: TGCGCCAGCAGCTCACAGGGGCAAAGGGATACGCAGTATTTT
J gene: TRBJ1-1; V gene: TRBV29-1; D gene: -; clone size: few; CDR3 protein: CSVGRATEAFF; CDR3 DNA: TGCAGCGTTGGGAGAGCCACTGAAGCTTTCTTT
J gene: TRBJ2-7; V gene: TRBV18; D gene: TRBD1; clone size: -; CDR3 protein: CASSPLRTGSHEQYF; CDR3 DNA: TGTGCCAGCTCACCACTCAGGACAGGGTCCCACGAGCAGTACTTC
J gene: TRBJ1-2; V gene: TRBV29-1; D gene: -; clone size: -; CDR3 protein: CSVEEHRVLYGYTF; CDR3 DNA: TGCAGCGTTGAAGAACACAGAGTACTCTATGGCTACACCTTC
J gene: TRBJ2-7; V gene: TRBV7-9; D gene: TRBD1; clone size: -; CDR3 protein: CASSLDRGREQYF; CDR3 DNA: TGTGCCAGCAGCCTCGACAGGGGCCGCGAGCAGTACTTC
J gene: TRBJ2-2; V gene: TRBV4-3; D gene: TRBD1; clone size: few; CDR3 protein: CASSQDGDRNTGELFF; CDR3 DNA: TGCGCCAGCAGCCAAGATGGGGACAGGAACACCGGGGAGCTGTTTTTT
J gene: TRBJ2-1; V gene: TRBV5-1; D gene: -; clone size: -; CDR3 protein: CASSPSTSLNEQFF; CDR3 DNA: TGCGCCAGCAGCCCATCTACTAGTTTGAATGAGCAGTTCTTC
J gene: TRBJ1-2; V gene: TRBV7-2; D gene: -; clone size: few; CDR3 protein: CASSDTRGSYGYTF; CDR3 DNA: TGTGCCAGCAGCGACACCCGGGGGAGCTATGGCTACACCTTC
J gene: TRBJ2-3; V gene: TRBV6-5; D gene: TRBD2; clone size: few; CDR3 protein: CASSKGLAGDTQYF; CDR3 DNA: TGTGCCAGCAGTAAAGGACTAGCGGGTGATACGCAGTATTTT
J gene: TRBJ2-1; V gene: TRBV19; D gene: -; clone size: few; CDR3 protein: CASSIRDTVGNEQFF; CDR3 DNA: TGTGCCAGTAGTATCCGGGACACGGTGGGGAATGAGCAGTTCTTC
J gene: TRBJ2-3; V gene: TRBV25-1; D gene: TRBD2; clone size: -; CDR3 protein: CASRKGLAGGYGTDTQYF; CDR3 DNA: TGTGCCAGCAGAAAAGGACTAGCGGGGGGCTACGGCACAGATACGCAGTATTTT
J gene: TRBJ2-1; V gene: TRBV7-9; D gene: TRBD2; clone size: few; CDR3 protein: CASGPPTGGDEQFF; CDR3 DNA: TGTGCCAGCGGGCCTCCAACGGGGGGAGATGAGCAGTTCTTC